This T cell receptor beta chain is drawn from a study of OX40 agonist ivuxolimab in advanced cancers. This CDR3 contains 17 residues. V dropped 2 bases and J dropped 4 bases, with 18 bases sitting between them. Germline V CDR1 and CDR2: SGHNT, YENEEA. Measured with immunoSEQ multiplex PCR; TCRdb has only the in-frame clones, and not every one. The repertoire has approximately 28,000 clones, about 89% of them found once; the top ten carry 25%. This clonotype was sampled from an adult with an advanced solid tumor such as melanoma, head and neck, liver or kidney cancer. The source material was CD4+ or CD8+ T cells sorted from blood, sampled in a trial of the OX40 agonist ivuxolimab. This sequence joins TRBV11-3 and TRBJ2-1, with D possibly TRBD2 on 6 matching bases. DNA for the CDR3: TGTGCCAGCAGCTTAACCACCATCGCGGGAAGGTACAATGAGCAGTTCTTC. It translates to CASSLTTIAGRYNEQFF.